Each of the 20 T cell receptor beta chains below was sequenced from the same sample in a study of control samples from healthy donors and cancer patients. Sequenced by immunoSEQ multiplex PCR; TCRdb stores in-frame clones only, minus some. The sample lists around 200,000 clones; roughly 91% were seen once. The source material was blood. The receptors originated from a man between 18 and 35 years old in good health.

The chain links TRBV19 to TRBJ1-5; D might be TRBD1 (5 bases). This CDR3 has 16 residues. The V end lost 7 bases, the J end lost 2 bases, and 18 bases lay between the germline ends. CDR1 and CDR2 (germline): LNHDA, SQIVND (reference sequence). For the CDR3, the DNA is TGTGCCAGTATCCGGGACGGTAAGGGAGGCAATCAGCCCCAGCATTTT. Protein sequence: CASIRDGKGGNQPQHF.

CDR3 DNA sequence: TGTGCCAGCAGCTTAGATTCGGCCAGGGTAGACCAGCCCCAGCATTTT. Its protein is CASSLDSARVDQPQHF. The gene calls are TRBV7-2 and TRBJ1-5; tentatively, D is TRBD1 (5 bases). V lost 1 base, J lost 7 bases, and 17 bases lay in between. This CDR3 comprises 16 residues. Germline assignment: CDR1 SGHTA and CDR2 FQGNSA.

The chain joins TRBV5-1 to TRBJ2-5, with a possible D match to TRBD2 (5 bases). Looked up from germline, CDR1 is SGHRS and CDR2 is YFSETQ. With 6 bases removed from V and 3 bases from J, the gap between germline ends came to 15 bases. The CDR3 loop spans 14 amino acids. DNA for the CDR3: TGCGCCAGCACCTCCTTTGGAGCGGAAGAGACCCAGTACTTC. This encodes CASTSFGAEETQYF.

The chain links TRBV24-1 to TRBJ2-1; 8 bases align to TRBD1. J lost 8 bases, V lost 0 bases, and 8 bases had no gene match. The germline gives CDR1 KGHDR, CDR2 SFDVKD. This CDR3 contains 16 residues. This CDR3 reads CATSDLQGAAADEQFF. The CDR3 nucleotides read TGTGCCACCAGTGATTTGCAGGGGGCGGCTGCGGATGAGCAGTTCTTC.

The chain is built from TRBV28 and TRBJ1-1; D not certain. Trimming shortened V by 3 bases and J by 3 bases, and 5 bases separated the two germline ends. CDR3 length: 12 residues. CDR1 is MDHEN and CDR2 is SYDVKM in the germline V gene. As DNA, the CDR3 is TGTGCCAGCAGTTTTGATTACACTGAAGCTTTCTTT. The encoded protein is CASSFDYTEAFF.

V gene TRBV19 combines with J gene TRBJ1-5; D not resolved. This CDR3 region has 14 residues. V shed 5 bases and J shed 13 bases, with 21 bases lying between them. Germline V CDR1 and CDR2: LNHDA, SQIVND (reference sequence). The CDR3 loop reads CASSPRIDTHTQHF. CDR3 coding DNA: TGTGCCAGTAGTCCCCGTATCGACACCCACACACAGCATTTT. The full variable domain, rest sourced from reference TRBV19 and TRBJ1-5, is DGGITQSPKYLFRKEGQNVTLSCEQNLNHDAMYWYRQDPGQGLRLIYYSQIVNDFQKGDIAEGYSVSREKKESFPLTVTSAQKNPTAFYLCASSPRIDTHTQHFGDGTRLSIL.

The CDR3 nucleotides read TGCGCCAGCAGCTTCGGCGGGGGAGCCGGAAACACCATATATTTT. This translates into CASSFGGGAGNTIYF. V is TRBV5-1 and J is TRBJ1-3; TRBD1 might be the D (5 bases). The CDR3 length is 15 residues. Trimming cost V 2 bases and J 4 bases, with 13 bases left between them. Germline CDR1 reads SGHRS; CDR2 reads YFSETQ.

This chain joins TRBV19 and TRBJ1-5, with a tentative D call TRBD1 (5 bases). This CDR3 is 18 amino acids long. CDR1 and CDR2 (germline): LNHDA, SQIVND (reference sequence). V was trimmed by 8 bases and J by 1 base, leaving 24 bases between them. In DNA, the CDR3 is TGTGCCAGTGCATCGAAGGGGCAGGAACAATTAAGCAATCAGCCCCAGCATTTT. Protein product: CASASKGQEQLSNQPQHF.

V is TRBV9 and J is TRBJ1-2; D gene unclear. Germline CDR1 SGDLS, CDR2 YYNGEE. CDR3 length: 12 amino acids. V was clipped by 3 bases and J by 5 bases, with 8 bases between them. As DNA, the CDR3 is TGTGCCAGCAGCGGAGCTTATTATGGCTACACCTTC. Amino acids: CASSGAYYGYTF.

V usage is TRBV6-5 and J usage is TRBJ2-5; 10 nucleotides line up with TRBD2. With V trimmed by 6 bases and J by 2 bases, 3 bases remained unmatched. CDR1 and CDR2 from the germline V gene are MNHEY and SVGAGI. The CDR3 spans 14 residues. The CDR3 bases are TGTGCCAGCAGGAAAGCGGGGGGGCAAGAGACCCAGTACTTC. This translates into CASRKAGGQETQYF.

CDR3 protein: CASSVGASGAAVIEQFF. CDR3 bases: TGTGCCAGCAGCGTAGGGGCTAGCGGGGCAGCTGTAATTGAGCAGTTCTTC. The chain uses TRBV9 and TRBJ2-1; TRBD2 agrees at 9 bases. The CDR3 is 17 residues long. The trim removed 0 bases at V and 9 bases at J, leaving 13 bases unmatched. Germline V CDR1 and CDR2: SGDLS, YYNGEE.

This clone was seen only a few times. The chain carries TRBV29-1 and TRBJ1-1; D ambiguous. Germline V gives CDR1 SQVTM, CDR2 ANQGSEA. The CDR3 length is 14 residues. The V end lost 3 bases, the J end lost 2 bases, and 13 bases lay between the germline ends. CDR3 residues: CSVESSWLNTEAFF. The CDR3 bases are TGCAGCGTTGAGTCATCGTGGCTCAACACTGAAGCTTTCTTT.

The chain joins TRBV20-1 to TRBJ2-5; 7 nucleotides align to TRBD1. This CDR3 has 16 residues. J lost 7 bases, V lost 3 bases, and 17 bases had no gene match. Germline V gene sequence: CDR1 DFQATT, CDR2 SNEGSKA (reference sequence). CDR3 bases: TGCAGTGCTAGTGGCATCGGTCGAGGGGGCTCTGGGACCCAGTACTTC. Translated: CSASGIGRGGSGTQYF.

The chain employs TRBV4-1 and TRBJ2-2; weak D call: TRBD1 (6 bases). This CDR3 has 18 amino acids. Trimming left V 3 bases short and J 2 bases short, with 19 bases between. CDR1 is MGHRA and CDR2 is YSYEKL in the germline V gene. The CDR3 DNA reads as TGCGCCAGCAGCCACAAGACAGGACGGGCGCCCAACACCGGGGAGCTGTTTTTT. As protein: CASSHKTGRAPNTGELFF.

The rearrangement links TRBV23-1 to TRBJ2-2; D tentatively fits TRBD1 or TRBD2 (5 bases each). TRBV23-1 is marked as an open reading frame, function uncertain. V dropped 7 bases and J dropped 3 bases, with 9 bases sitting between them. This CDR3 region has 13 residues. The CDR3 DNA follows: TGCGCCAGCAAACGGGGCGACACCGGGGAGCTGTTTTTT. It translates to CASKRGDTGELFF.

The chain has TRBV10-3 and TRBJ1-5; D remains ambiguous. CDR3 length: 14 amino acids. V shed 8 bases and J shed 0 bases, with 11 bases lying between them. Germline V gene lookup returns CDR1 ENHRY and CDR2 SYGVKD. As DNA, the CDR3 is TGTGCCATCTCCCAGACTTATAGCAATCAGCCCCAGCATTTT. This sequence encodes CAISQTYSNQPQHF.

V is TRBV30 and J is TRBJ1-1, with no clear D. V lost 4 bases and J 4 bases, leaving 4 bases between the germline ends. Germline values: CDR1 GTSNPN, CDR2 SVGIG (reference sequence). The CDR3 is made up of 10 amino acids. CDR3 sequence (DNA): TGTGCCTGGAAGGTCACTGAAGCTTTCTTT. This translates into CAWKVTEAFF. Variable domain in full (rest from reference TRBV30 and TRBJ1-1): SQTIHQWPATLVQPVGSPLSLECTVEGTSNPNLYWYRQAAGRGLQLLFYSVGIGQISSEVPQNLSASRPQDRQFILSSKKLLLSDSGFYLCAWKVTEAFFGQGTRLTVV.

This clone has more than one count but fewer than ten. V is TRBV7-8 and J is TRBJ2-6; D possibly uses TRBD1 or TRBD2 (6 bases each). The germline V gene encodes CDR1 SGHVS and CDR2 FQNEAQ. The CDR3 has 20 amino acids. V was cut by 0 bases and J by 0 bases, with 18 bases left in between. This chain's CDR3 is CASSLAAVGGGRSGANVLTF. The CDR3 DNA follows: TGTGCCAGCAGCTTAGCAGCGGTCGGGGGCGGACGCTCTGGGGCCAACGTCCTGACTTTC.

This clone was observed a single time. The V call is TRBV6-6, the J call TRBJ1-6; maybe TRBD1 (5 bases). Germline-derived CDR1 and CDR2 are MNHNY and SVGAGI (reference sequence). V was trimmed by 2 bases and J by 7 bases, leaving 12 bases between them. This CDR3 has 15 residues. CDR3 protein: CASSYEGAGNSPLHF. The CDR3, as DNA: TGTGCCAGCAGTTACGAAGGGGCAGGGAATTCACCCCTCCACTTT.

This chain joins TRBV30 and TRBJ2-1; 7 bases agree with TRBD2. The V segment lost 1 base and the J segment 8 bases; nucleotides outside the gene matches: 2. CDR1 and CDR2 from the germline V gene are GTSNPN and SVGIG (reference sequence). The CDR3 runs to 12 residues. The CDR3 DNA follows: TGTGCCTGGAGTGGGCTAGCGGATGAGCAGTTCTTC. This translates into CAWSGLADEQFF.